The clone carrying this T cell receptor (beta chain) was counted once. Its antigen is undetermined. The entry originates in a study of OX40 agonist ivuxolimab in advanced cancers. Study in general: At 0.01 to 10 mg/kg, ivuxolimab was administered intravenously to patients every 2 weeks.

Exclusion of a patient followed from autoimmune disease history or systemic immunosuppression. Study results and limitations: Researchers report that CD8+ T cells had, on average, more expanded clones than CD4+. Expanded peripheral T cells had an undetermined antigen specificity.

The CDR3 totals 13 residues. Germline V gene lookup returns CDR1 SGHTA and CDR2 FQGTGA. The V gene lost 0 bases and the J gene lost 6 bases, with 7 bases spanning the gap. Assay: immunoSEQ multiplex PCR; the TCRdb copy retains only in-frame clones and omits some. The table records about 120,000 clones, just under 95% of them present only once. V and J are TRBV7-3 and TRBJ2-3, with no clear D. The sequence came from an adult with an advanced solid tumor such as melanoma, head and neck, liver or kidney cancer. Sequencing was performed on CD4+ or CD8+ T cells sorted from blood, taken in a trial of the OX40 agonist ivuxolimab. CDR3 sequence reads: CASSLTMRDTQYF. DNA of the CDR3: TGTGCCAGCAGCTTAACGATGCGGGATACGCAGTATTTT.